These T cell receptor beta chains were read from a single sample in a study of radiation and T cells in renal cell carcinoma. Data came from immunoSEQ multiplex PCR; TCRdb stores just in-frame clones and leaves some out. The profile covers some 43,000 clones, with roughly 85% appearing a single time and 25% to 35% taken by the ten largest. Sequencing was performed on blood, taken from a patient whose treatment included radiotherapy and nephrectomy. All receptors come from a woman in her seventies with renal cell carcinoma. The CDR3 runs from the conserved cysteine through the conserved F or W. A row's size may be missing; if present it is once, few, many or a size class.

v_call clone_size cdr3_aa
TRBV29-1 few CSARDTGELFF
TRBV28 few CASTLLTGGKGYTF
TRBV7-2 once CASSLVVSGNQPQHF
TRBV7-9 NA CATYGKRQTGELFF
TRBV6-1 NA CASSEVDSSIGAFF
TRBV5-4 NA CASSLGGTIETQYF
TRBV13 NA CASSLTRTGTYEQYF
TRBV28 NA CASSRDRTGELFF
TRBV18 NA CASSPQGQETQYF
TRBV6-1 NA CASSAGTSYYEQYF
TRBV19 NA CASSMGLAGGKSYNEQFF
TRBV29-1 NA CSVEVSTGDTQYF
TRBV7-2 NA CASSFTGTEAFF
TRBV4-1 NA CASSRLEFGSYNEQFF
TRBV5-4 NA CASSNRGRANYGYTF
TRBV19 NA CASSIEKSNEQFF
TRBV5-1 once CASSSTGATTNEKLFF
TRBV15 NA CATSRTDSAGNEKLFF
TRBV30 NA CAWARTGGNQPQHF
TRBV5-1 NA CASSFNSRDQPQHF
TRBV14 few CASRQLQGSNTEAFF
TRBV9 NA CASSVGTGAGISGELFF
TRBV19 NA CASSINRDYEQYF